Listed here is a single TCR beta chain. The sample belongs to a study of blood T cell repertoires in COVID-19. Study-level background: Both acute and convalescent COVID-19 samples were obtained from the United States, Italy and Spain. The analysed material was cDNA or gDNA that came from T cells, B-cell-depleted T cells, or PBMCs.

Germline CDR1 and CDR2: KGHSH and LQKENI. Trimming took off 3 bases at V and 5 bases at J, with 25 bases between the two ends. The CDR3 covers 18 residues. Repertoires were generated with immunoSEQ multiplex PCR, while TCRdb's copy carries only in-frame clones and drops some. The sample has some 200,000 clones, about 86% seen once; the top ten hold 14%. The specimen was peripheral blood. This chain links TRBV18 with TRBJ1-2; TRBD1 might be the D (6 bases). This clonotype originated in a man aged 30 to 39 with active or convalescent COVID-19. This chain's CDR3 is CASSPYRVSALSIYGYTF. CDR3 sequence (DNA): TGTGCCAGCTCACCCTACAGGGTTAGCGCACTCAGTATTTATGGCTACACCTTC.